Below, one T cell receptor beta chain is given with its context. Its matching antigen is unknown. Trimming stripped 4 bases from V and 1 base from J, with 11 bases between. Germline values: CDR1 LNHDA, CDR2 SQIVND (reference sequence). The CDR3 has 15 amino acids. The sample is drawn from a study of cytotoxic CD8 clonotypes in ibrutinib-treated CLL. Study-wide results and limits: Measured clonality at baseline was greater than in age-matched healthy donors and tracked with circulating CD8+ T-cell counts.

Here immunoSEQ multiplex PCR was the method, and the copy in TCRdb shows in-frame clones only, minus some. The table records roughly 170,000 clones, about four fifths of them present only once. The receptor comes from a human donor with chronic lymphocytic leukemia. The sequencing here drew on PBMCs, taken after 24 months of ibrutinib treatment. The chain combines TRBV19 with TRBJ1-5, with D perhaps matching TRBD1 (5 bases). CDR3 nucleotides: TGTGCCAGTAGTAGCGGGGACGGGAGCAATCAGCCCCAGCATTTT. It is translated as CASSSGDGSNQPQHF.